These 24 T cell receptor beta chains share one sample of origin, sequenced in a study of shared clonotypes between healthy human individuals. Produced via immunoSEQ multiplex PCR; TCRdb's table is partial and in-frame only. This sample carries roughly 2 million clones, 95% of them seen once, and the ten largest clones take around 0.13%. Material: naive CD4+ T cells sorted from blood. The subset here: CD45RA+ positively selected. The receptors come from a man younger than 30 in good health.

The chain joins TRBV9 to TRBJ2-1; D not resolved. The germline CDR1 and CDR2 sequences are SGDLS and YYNGEE. V shed 1 base and J shed 5 bases, with 7 bases lying between them. This CDR3 spans 13 amino acids. CDR3 nucleotides: TGTGCCAGCAGCGTACTGGCGGACAATGAGCAGTTCTTC. Its protein product is CASSVLADNEQFF.

J is TRBJ2-3 and V is TRBV11-1; tentatively, D is TRBD1 or TRBD2 (6 bases each). Germline CDR1 SGHAT, CDR2 FQDESV (reference sequence). Trimming shortened V by 7 bases and J by 8 bases, and 19 bases separated the two germline ends. This CDR3 region has 14 residues. CDR3 DNA sequence: TGTGCCAGCACCCCCGGGGGCCCCTCGGGTACGCAGTATTTT. It is translated as CASTPGGPSGTQYF.

V gene TRBV11-2 combines with J gene TRBJ2-2; the D gene is possibly TRBD1 (5 bases). CDR1 SGHAT and CDR2 FQNNGV come from the germline V gene. V dropped 1 base and J dropped 4 bases, with 13 bases sitting between them. CDR3 length: 16 amino acids. As DNA, the CDR3 is TGTGCCAGCAGCTTAGTGTCAGGGTTGCTCACCGGGGAGCTGTTTTTT. Translated: CASSLVSGLLTGELFF.

V gene TRBV5-6 combines with J gene TRBJ2-3; D unclear. Trimming shortened V by 0 bases and J by 11 bases, and 7 bases separated the two germline ends. The CDR3 is made up of 11 amino acids. Germline V gene data show CDR1 as SGHDT and CDR2 as YYEEEE. Written as DNA, the CDR3 is TGTGCCAGCAGCTTGGAGGGCCAGCAGTATTTT. Protein product: CASSLEGQQYF.

This sequence joins TRBV27 and TRBJ2-5, with no clear D. From germline, CDR1 is MNHEY and CDR2 SMNVEV (reference sequence). The V end lost 3 bases, the J end lost 7 bases, and 12 bases lay between the germline ends. The CDR3 length is 13 residues. This CDR3 reads CASSFPLAPTQYF. The CDR3 DNA reads TGTGCCAGCAGTTTTCCCCTCGCCCCGACCCAGTACTTC.

The chain recombines TRBV7-6 with TRBJ1-5, with 8 bases fitting TRBD1. This CDR3 has 15 amino acids. V shed 4 bases, J shed 4 bases, and the junction held 6 bases outside the gene matches. Germline assignment: CDR1 SGHVS and CDR2 FNYEAQ. This CDR3 reads CASSWSQGANQPQHF. DNA for the CDR3: TGTGCCAGCAGCTGGAGTCAGGGGGCGAATCAGCCCCAGCATTTT.

The chain combines TRBV28 with TRBJ1-1; tentatively, D is TRBD1 (6 bases). The germline gives CDR1 MDHEN, CDR2 SYDVKM. Trimming removed 4 bases at V and 6 bases at J, with 18 bases between. The CDR3 spans 15 residues. The chain's CDR3 is CASSYPGQGIAEAFF. The CDR3 DNA reads as TGTGCCAGCAGTTACCCCGGGCAGGGGATCGCTGAAGCTTTCTTT.

Concerning this clone: A read error may account for a junction end that differs from germline. The rearrangement uses TRBV15 and TRBJ1-6, with 10 bases aligning to TRBD1. Per germline, CDR1 LNHNV and CDR2 YYDKDF (reference sequence). The length of the CDR3 is 15 residues. In DNA form, the CDR3 reads TGTGCCACCAGCAGAGATGACAGGGGGCTCTCGCCCCACCACTTT. It yields the protein CATSRDDRGLSPHHF. Full variable domain (remainder filled in from reference TRBV15 and TRBJ1-6): DAMVIQNPRYQVTQFGKPVTLSCSQTLNHNVMYWYQQKSSQAPKLLFHYYDKDFNNEADTPDNFQSRRPNTSFCFLDIRSPGLGDTAMYLCATSRDDRGLSPHHFGNGTRLTVT.

The V and J genes are TRBV5-1 and TRBJ2-1, with D unresolved. CDR1 is SGHRS and CDR2 is YFSETQ in the germline V gene. Between the trimmed V and J ends, which lost 1 base and 5 bases, there was a span of 7 bases. The CDR3 consists of 13 residues. This CDR3 is CASSLYGNNEQFF. The DNA of the CDR3 is TGCGCCAGCAGCTTGTATGGGAACAATGAGCAGTTCTTC.

This chain uses TRBV30 with TRBJ1-5; 9 bases align to TRBD1. Germline CDR1 is GTSNPN and CDR2 is SVGIG (reference sequence). V shed 2 bases, J shed 2 bases, and the junction held 13 bases outside the gene matches. The CDR3 is made up of 18 amino acids. Written as DNA, the CDR3 is TGTGCCTGGAGTAGACCGGGACAGGGAGGTAAAGGCAATCAGCCCCAGCATTTT. This translates into CAWSRPGQGGKGNQPQHF.

The chain has TRBV10-1 and TRBJ1-1; tentatively, D is TRBD1 (6 bases). Deletions cut 8 bases from V and 8 bases from J, with 18 bases between. Germline V gene data show CDR1 as WNHNN and CDR2 as SYGVQD (reference sequence). The CDR3 consists of 13 residues. The DNA of the CDR3 is TGCGCCAGCTCAGGGGAGGTGGTGGGCGAAGCTTTCTTT. This codes for CASSGEVVGEAFF.

The chain employs TRBV6-5 and TRBJ2-3; no reliable D call. Trimming stripped 10 bases from V and 6 bases from J, with 11 bases between. The length of the CDR3 is 11 residues. Germline V gene lookup returns CDR1 MNHEY and CDR2 SVGAGI. The CDR3 bases are TGTGCCACCAAGAGCATTGATACGCAGTATTTT. This encodes CATKSIDTQYF.

This sequence joins TRBV6-5 and TRBJ1-1, with D maybe TRBD1 (6 bases). Germline V CDR1 and CDR2: MNHEY, SVGAGI. V was clipped by 2 bases and J by 3 bases, with 7 bases between them. The CDR3 covers 13 residues. CDR3 sequence: CASSYDRYTEAFF. The CDR3 DNA is TGTGCCAGCAGTTACGACAGGTACACTGAAGCTTTCTTT.

This clone was picked up one time. The sample has other DNA sequences that encode this CDR3 too. Here the CDR3 DNA reads TGTGCCAGCAGTTACTCGACAGGTGAGGCTTTCTTT. Its protein product is CASSYSTGEAFF. The rearrangement uses TRBV6-5 and TRBJ1-1; D might be TRBD1 (6 bases). Trimming shortened V by 0 bases and J by 11 bases, and 10 bases separated the two germline ends. The germline gives CDR1 MNHEY, CDR2 SVGAGI. CDR3 length equals 12 residues.

This clone showed up just once. This chain joins TRBV10-3 and TRBJ2-1, with 7 bases aligning to TRBD2. The CDR3 loop spans 14 amino acids. The trim removed 2 bases at V and 10 bases at J, leaving 8 bases unmatched. The germline CDR1 and CDR2 sequences are ENHRY and SYGVKD. CDR3 bases: TGTGCCATCAGTGAGAGGGGCGGGAGCTACGAGCAGTTCTTC. Translated, it gives CAISERGGSYEQFF.

The rearrangement links TRBV7-9 to TRBJ1-2; D may be TRBD1 (5 bases). The CDR3 runs 16 residues. Trimming took 5 bases from V and 4 from J, leaving 20 bases between them. Germline V gene lookup returns CDR1 SEHNR and CDR2 FQNEAQ (reference sequence). The CDR3 reads CASSPAGREGSYGYTF. In DNA, the CDR3 is TGTGCCAGCAGCCCGGCGGGCAGGGAAGGTTCCTATGGCTACACCTTC.

The sample holds one count of this clone. The V call is TRBV21-1, the J call TRBJ1-5; TRBD1 is the table's D call, not checked against the DNA. TRBV21-1 is given as a pseudogene. The CDR3 totals 14 residues. The CDR3 coding sequence is TGTGCCAGCAGGGCGACAGGGGGCACTCAGCCCCAGCATTTT. This translates into CASRATGGTQPQHF.

The chain carries TRBV4-3 and TRBJ1-2, with D perhaps TRBD1 (6 bases). CDR1 and CDR2 from the germline V gene are LGHNA and YSLEER. The V and J ends lost 0 bases and 4 bases respectively, with 15 bases between them. The CDR3 totals 16 residues. This CDR3 is CASSQDLRGMAYGYTF. CDR3 sequence (DNA): TGCGCCAGCAGCCAAGATTTGAGGGGGATGGCCTATGGCTACACCTTC.

The chain has TRBV6-6 and TRBJ1-1, with D tentatively TRBD1 (6 bases). Between the trimmed V and J ends, which lost 6 bases and 3 bases, there was a span of 14 bases. CDR3 length: 14 amino acids. CDR1 is MNHNY, CDR2 SVGAGI, per germline (reference sequence). The CDR3 DNA follows: TGTGCCAGCAGCCGCAGGGGATGGGACACTGAAGCTTTCTTT. Amino acids: CASSRRGWDTEAFF.

The chain carries TRBV7-9 and TRBJ2-7; TRBD2 matches 11 bases. CDR3 length: 17 residues. Per germline, CDR1 SEHNR and CDR2 FQNEAQ (reference sequence). J was trimmed by 3 bases and V by 5 bases; bases with no gene match: 12. The CDR3 protein is CASSGTRLAGLDYEQYF. CDR3 in DNA: TGTGCCAGCAGCGGGACTCGACTAGCGGGACTCGACTACGAGCAGTACTTC. Variable domain in full (rest from reference TRBV7-9 and TRBJ2-7): DTGVSQNPRHKITKRGQNVTFRCDPISEHNRLYWYRQTLGQGPEFLTYFQNEAQLEKSRLLSDRFSAERPKGSFSTLEIQRTEQGDSAMYLCASSGTRLAGLDYEQYFGPGTRLTVT.

The chain recombines TRBV7-2 with TRBJ1-5; D uncertain. Looked up from germline, CDR1 is SGHTA and CDR2 is FQGNSA. The CDR3 has 14 residues. V was trimmed by 0 bases and J by 6 bases, leaving 9 bases between them. The CDR3 loop reads CASSLAPTFQPQHF. The CDR3 coding sequence is TGTGCCAGCAGCTTAGCCCCGACATTTCAGCCCCAGCATTTT.

V is TRBV28 and J is TRBJ2-3, with 9 bases that match TRBD2. The CDR3 length is 14 residues. Trimming took 6 bases from V and 6 from J; bases not matched to a gene: 7. Per the germline V gene, CDR1 is MDHEN and CDR2 is SYDVKM. The CDR3 spells CASRPGLATDTQYF. The CDR3 coding sequence is TGTGCCAGCAGGCCTGGACTAGCGACCGATACGCAGTATTTT.

The gene calls are TRBV11-2 and TRBJ2-3; 13 nucleotides agree with TRBD2. Germline CDR1 SGHAT, CDR2 FQNNGV. This CDR3 has 15 amino acids. Losses at the gene ends were 2 bases for V and 5 bases for J; bases not matched to a gene: 1. The CDR3 sequence: CASSLRLAGGDTQYF. The CDR3 DNA follows: TGTGCCAGCAGCTTAAGACTAGCGGGGGGAGATACGCAGTATTTT.

The chain couples TRBV7-9 to TRBJ2-1; maybe TRBD2 (5 bases). From germline, CDR1 is SEHNR and CDR2 FQNEAQ (reference sequence). V was clipped by 1 base and J by 5 bases, with 12 bases between them. CDR3 length: 15 residues. The CDR3 loop reads CASSLVDWTHNEQFF. DNA for the CDR3: TGTGCCAGCAGCTTAGTGGACTGGACCCACAATGAGCAGTTCTTC.